The entry below gives a single T cell receptor beta chain sequence along with its context. This clonotype came up a few times. Its binding antigen is unknown. No much larger clone is present one base from it, and per-base qualities are unavailable. This sample was taken from a study of blood T cells in healthy people across ages (dated by TCRdb to the mid-2010s). The study in broad terms: In model experiments, roughly one uniquely barcoded TCR beta cDNA molecule per two T cells was captured by template switching. To track age-related changes in TCR beta repertoire diversity, the study relied on deep sequencing normalized with unique cDNA molecular identifiers. The donors were split into four age groups: young (average about 16 years), middle-aged (39), aged (approximately 59) and long-lived (under 90). Using the same blood draw, the study looked at two additional independent replicas of 1 million unique cDNA reads for two donors, one aged 18 to 30 and the other aged 80 or older.

What the authors observed across the whole study: Estimates of total diversity based on one million sequenced T cells were regarded as lower bounds and as underestimates. Donor CMV infection status was unknown, potentially confounding age-related changes in expanded clonotypes. Compared with the aged group, the long-lived group had more naive CD4+ T cells, fewer expanded clones and increased TCR diversity, a pattern suggesting age selection. There was a strong correlation between observed TCR beta diversity and the percentage of naive T cells measured by flow cytometry. As age increased, observed TCR beta diversity per million T cells dropped in a roughly linear way, and a significant reduction was already evident by age 40. Because profiling used bulk unsorted PBMCs, naive and antigen-experienced compartments could not be compared conclusively.

Library construction relied on 5' RACE. Sequencing was carried out with an Illumina HiSeq 2500. A second PCR of about 6 to 11 cycles was performed with a sample-barcoded 5' primer and a J-beta primer mix. Each TCR beta cDNA molecule received a unique molecular identifier from a template-switch 5' adaptor carrying 12 random nucleotides. Each sample yielded at least 3 million CDR3-containing paired-end reads. First-strand cDNA was synthesized from all RNA with the Mint cDNA synthesis kit, primed by a TRBC-specific oligonucleotide. Following uracil-DNA glycosylase treatment, a first 18-cycle PCR with universal primers M1SS and BC2_uni_R was performed on all cDNA. On the study's bioinformatics: Normalization of each sample was performed by random selection of 1 million high-quality reads, each carrying a distinct molecular identifier. Instead of being binned into consensus sequences, reads with shared molecular identifiers were discarded. CDR3 identification, clonotype clustering and error correction used MiTCR with a Q25 quality threshold and the strictest error-elimination algorithm. A nonparametric unseen species model with Euler transformation was used to estimate a lower bound on total TCR beta diversity. In TCRdb, the public reads were trimmed at Q25 with fastp and aligned with MiXCR, with productive beta chains retained. Each CDR3 protein appears once, grouped with its most common genes and DNA. The V and J calls come from TCRdb's annotation, not from the publication. In this sample the table shows around 800,000 distinct CDR3 sequences, around a quarter of which occur a single time. The biggest ten clones account for 2.5% to 3.5% of the sample.

The donors were some 39 Caucasian individuals from Russia, aged roughly 6 to 90 years, who were systemically healthy. Each donor gave around 9.9 milliliters of peripheral blood, collected into EDTA-treated Vacutainer tubes. Ficoll-Paque density-gradient centrifugation was used to isolate PBMCs, with at least 7 million per sample. Total RNA, at least 6 micrograms per sample, was extracted from PBMCs with Trizol reagent. For every donor, flow cytometry on a PBMC aliquot measured the percentage of naive CD45RAhigh/CD27high T cells. These same records also appear under a second study, on T cells of mothers and their children. The second source states: Nine systemically healthy Caucasian individuals served as donors, namely three mothers together with their six children. cDNA synthesis consumed the entire amount of extracted RNA, loaded at around 1.4 ug RNA in each 15 ul reaction. In the second PCR, the M1S primer introduced both the sample barcodes and 2-4 random nucleotides. Each mother yielded over 8.5 million TCR beta CDR3 reads and each child some 3 million reads. TCR recombination output is similarly shaped by thymic selection in related and unrelated pairs, with a minor effect exerted by inherited differences. Normalized repertoire overlap in related mother-child pairs was always slightly higher than in unrelated mother-child pairs, but the difference was never significant. No persistent microchimeric T cell clones were found, with a detection sensitivity of 75 to 100 clones per million clonotypes. To look for features that set related mother-child pairs apart from unrelated individuals, the researchers ran deep NGS to compare the TCR beta repertoires of mothers and children. Mothers averaged roughly 36 +/- 4 years of age and children averaged about 10 +/- 4 years. Libraries were sequenced on Illumina HiSeq 2000 with 100+100 nt paired-end reads after adapter ligation with NEBNext reagents. To avoid cross-contamination, the mother libraries and the child libraries were prepared a month apart and sequenced in separate runs. Each donor had between about 450,000 and 2,300,000 distinct TCR beta clonotypes identified. Naive TCR beta clonotypes were estimated from low-frequency clonotypes matched to each donor's FACS-determined naive share, without sorting.

The sequence was collected from a boy under 18 in good health. The sequencing input was blood.

The DNA sequence is given as TGCGCCAGCAGCCAAGATCGAGCCTACTTAGCCAAAAACATTCAGTACTTC. It translates as CASSQDRAYLAKNIQYF. Recombination joined TRBV4-1 with TRBJ2-4; no confident D gene assignment can be made. The CDR3 has 17 amino acids, counting the end cysteine and phenylalanine. Here the CDR3 DNA is all that survives: 51 bases in frame from base 1. Deletion took 0 bases off V and 0 bases off J, with a span of 12 bases between the germline ends. Based on the germline V gene, the CDR1 and CDR2 sequences are MGHRA and YSYEKL.